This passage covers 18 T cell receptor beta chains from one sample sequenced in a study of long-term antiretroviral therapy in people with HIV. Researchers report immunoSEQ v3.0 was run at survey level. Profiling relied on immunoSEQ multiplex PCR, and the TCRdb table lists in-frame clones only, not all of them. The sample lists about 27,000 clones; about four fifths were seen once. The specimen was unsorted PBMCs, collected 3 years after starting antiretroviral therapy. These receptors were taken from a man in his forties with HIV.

CDR3 nucleotides: TGTGCCAGCAGTGAACTAGTTGGAAACACCGGGGAGCTGTTTTTT. This translates into CASSELVGNTGELFF. This rearrangement joins TRBV6-1 to TRBJ2-2, with no clear D. Germline V gene lookup returns CDR1 MNHNS and CDR2 SASEGT. This CDR3 is 15 amino acids long. Trimming shortened V by 2 bases and J by 2 bases, and 9 bases separated the two germline ends.

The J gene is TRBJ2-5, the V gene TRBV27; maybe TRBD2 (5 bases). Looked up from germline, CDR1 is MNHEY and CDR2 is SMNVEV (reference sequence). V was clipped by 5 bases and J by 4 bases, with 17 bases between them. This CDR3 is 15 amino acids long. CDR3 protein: CASSALTTLLETQYF. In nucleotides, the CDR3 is TGTGCCAGCAGTGCCCTGACTACCCTCCTAGAGACCCAGTACTTC.

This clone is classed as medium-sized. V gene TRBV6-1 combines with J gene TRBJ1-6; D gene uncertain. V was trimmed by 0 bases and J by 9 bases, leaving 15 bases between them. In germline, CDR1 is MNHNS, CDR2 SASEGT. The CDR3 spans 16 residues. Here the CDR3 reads CASSEADGGMGSPLHF. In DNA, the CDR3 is TGTGCCAGCAGTGAAGCGGACGGCGGGATGGGTTCACCCCTCCACTTT.

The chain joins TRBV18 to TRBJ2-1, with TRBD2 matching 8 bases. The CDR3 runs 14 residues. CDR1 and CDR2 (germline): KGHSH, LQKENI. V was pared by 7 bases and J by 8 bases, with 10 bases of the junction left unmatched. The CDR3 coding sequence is TGTGCCAGCTTCGAGAGCATGGGACTAGATGAGCAGTTCTTC. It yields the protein CASFESMGLDEQFF.

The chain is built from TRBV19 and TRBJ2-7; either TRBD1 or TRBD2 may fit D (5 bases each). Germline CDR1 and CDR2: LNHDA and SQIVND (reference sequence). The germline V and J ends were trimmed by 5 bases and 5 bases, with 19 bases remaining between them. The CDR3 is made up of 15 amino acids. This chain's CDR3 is CASSPRLGEKDEQYF. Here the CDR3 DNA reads TGTGCCAGTAGTCCCCGTCTGGGGGAGAAGGACGAGCAGTACTTC.

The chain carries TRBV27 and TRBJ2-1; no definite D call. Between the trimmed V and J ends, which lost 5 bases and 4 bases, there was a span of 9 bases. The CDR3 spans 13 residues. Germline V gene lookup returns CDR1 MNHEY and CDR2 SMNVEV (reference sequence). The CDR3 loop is CASSHKGYNEQFF. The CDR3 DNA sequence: TGTGCCAGCAGTCACAAAGGGTACAATGAGCAGTTCTTC.

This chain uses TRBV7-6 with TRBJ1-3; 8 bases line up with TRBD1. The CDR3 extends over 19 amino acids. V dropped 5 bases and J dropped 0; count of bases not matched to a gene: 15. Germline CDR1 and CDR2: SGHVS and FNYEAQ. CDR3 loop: CASSLRTGTNEISGNTIYF. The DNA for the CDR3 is TGTGCCAGCAGCCTACGGACAGGGACAAACGAAATCTCTGGAAACACCATATATTTT.

The CDR3: CASSPRSRAQGREQFF. The CDR3 DNA sequence: TGTGCCAGCTCACCACGTAGTAGGGCTCAAGGTAGAGAGCAGTTCTTC. This chain uses TRBV18 with TRBJ2-1; D is unresolved. The CDR3 is 16 residues long. Trimming removed 1 base at V and 10 bases at J, with 20 bases between. Germline assignment: CDR1 KGHSH and CDR2 LQKENI. Full variable domain (outside the CDR3, taken from reference TRBV18 and TRBJ2-1): NAGVMQNPRHLVRRRGQEARLRCSPMKGHSHVYWYRQLPEEGLKFMVYLQKENIIDESGMPKERFSAEFPKEGPSILRIQQVVRGDSAAYFCASSPRSRAQGREQFFGPGTRLTVL.

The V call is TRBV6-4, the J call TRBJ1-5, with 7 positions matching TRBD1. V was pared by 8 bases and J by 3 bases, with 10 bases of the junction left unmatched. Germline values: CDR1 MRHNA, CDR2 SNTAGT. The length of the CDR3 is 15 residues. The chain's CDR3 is CASRQGENDNQPQHF. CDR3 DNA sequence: TGTGCCAGCCGACAGGGAGAGAACGACAATCAGCCCCAGCATTTT.

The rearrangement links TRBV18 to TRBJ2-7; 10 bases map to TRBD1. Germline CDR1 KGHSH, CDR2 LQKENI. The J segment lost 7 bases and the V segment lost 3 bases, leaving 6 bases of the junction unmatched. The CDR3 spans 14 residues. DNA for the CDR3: TGTGCCAGCTCACCCGGGACAGGGGATATAGAGCAGTACTTC. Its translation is CASSPGTGDIEQYF.

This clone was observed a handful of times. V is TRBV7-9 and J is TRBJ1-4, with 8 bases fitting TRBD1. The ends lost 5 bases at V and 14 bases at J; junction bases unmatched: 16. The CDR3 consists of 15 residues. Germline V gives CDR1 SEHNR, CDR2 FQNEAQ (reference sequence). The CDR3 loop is CASSPRTGTNERLFF. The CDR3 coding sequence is TGTGCCAGCAGCCCTCGGACAGGGACTAATGAAAGGCTGTTTTTT. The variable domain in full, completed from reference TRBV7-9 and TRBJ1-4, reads DTGVSQNPRHKITKRGQNVTFRCDPISEHNRLYWYRQTLGQGPEFLTYFQNEAQLEKSRLLSDRFSAERPKGSFSTLEIQRTEQGDSAMYLCASSPRTGTNERLFFGSGTQLSVL.

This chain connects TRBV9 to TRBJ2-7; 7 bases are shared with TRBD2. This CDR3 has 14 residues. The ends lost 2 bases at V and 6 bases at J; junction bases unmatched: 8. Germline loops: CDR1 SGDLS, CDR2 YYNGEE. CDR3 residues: CASSVVSGEGEQYF. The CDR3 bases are TGTGCCAGCAGCGTGGTAAGCGGGGAGGGCGAGCAGTACTTC.

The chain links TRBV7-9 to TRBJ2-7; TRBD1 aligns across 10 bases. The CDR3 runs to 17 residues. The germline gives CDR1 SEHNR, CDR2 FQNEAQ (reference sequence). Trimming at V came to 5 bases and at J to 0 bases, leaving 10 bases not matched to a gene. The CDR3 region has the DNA TGTGCCAGCAGCGCGACGGGAGGGACAGGGGACTCCTACGAGCAGTACTTC. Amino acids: CASSATGGTGDSYEQYF.

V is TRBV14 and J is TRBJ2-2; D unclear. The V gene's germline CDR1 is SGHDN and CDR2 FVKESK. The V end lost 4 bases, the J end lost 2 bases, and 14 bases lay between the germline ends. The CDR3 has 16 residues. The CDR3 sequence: CASSPKHSSNTGELFF. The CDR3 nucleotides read TGTGCCAGCAGCCCAAAACACAGCTCTAACACCGGGGAGCTGTTTTTT.

The CDR3 region has the DNA TGCGCCAGCAGCCTCGGGGGACCGAACACCGGGGAGCTGTTTTTT. It codes for CASSLGGPNTGELFF. The V call is TRBV10-1, the J call TRBJ2-2, with TRBD2 as a possible D gene (6 bases). The germline V and J ends were trimmed by 6 bases and 0 bases, with 11 bases remaining between them. The germline CDR1 and CDR2 sequences are WNHNN and SYGVQD (reference sequence). CDR3 length: 15 amino acids.

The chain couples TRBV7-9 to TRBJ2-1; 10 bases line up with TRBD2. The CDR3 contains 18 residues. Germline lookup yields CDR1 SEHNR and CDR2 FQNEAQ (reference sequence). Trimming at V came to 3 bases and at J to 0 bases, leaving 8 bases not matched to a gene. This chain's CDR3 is CASSFPSGSGSSYNEQFF. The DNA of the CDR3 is TGTGCCAGCAGCTTTCCTAGCGGGAGCGGAAGCTCCTACAATGAGCAGTTCTTC.

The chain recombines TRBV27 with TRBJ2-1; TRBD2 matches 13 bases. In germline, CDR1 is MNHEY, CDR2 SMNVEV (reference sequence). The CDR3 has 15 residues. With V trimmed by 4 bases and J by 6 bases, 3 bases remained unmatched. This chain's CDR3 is CASSSGLAGVNEQFF. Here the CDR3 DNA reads TGTGCCAGCAGTTCCGGACTAGCGGGGGTCAATGAGCAGTTCTTC.

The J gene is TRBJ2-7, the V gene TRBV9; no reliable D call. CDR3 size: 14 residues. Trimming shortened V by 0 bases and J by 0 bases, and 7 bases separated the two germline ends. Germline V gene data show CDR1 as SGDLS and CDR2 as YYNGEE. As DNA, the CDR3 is TGTGCCAGCAGCGTAGGTGTCTTCTCCTACGAGCAGTACTTC. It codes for CASSVGVFSYEQYF.